A single sample is the source of the 20 T cell receptor beta chains below, sequenced in a study of T cells in women clearing cervical HPV infection (dated by TCRdb to the late 2010s). The library came from the immunoSEQ multiplex PCR assay. The source is immuneACCESS, and TCRdb retained only in-frame sequences with V and J called. Part of the clones is not carried over; for the studies checked, unresolved V genes explain less than half of this, and the remainder is unexplained. In this sample's table one finds more than 20,000 clones. Around 5% of the sample rests with the top ten. The sample taken for sequencing was blood buffy coat. The receptors derive from a woman between 18 and 69 years old with a cervical HPV16 infection that either progressed to CIN3+ or cleared (not recorded which).

Concerning this clone itself: The read terminates 3 residues ahead of where the CDR3 ends, so the germline J gene completes it. The chain has TRBV7-9 and TRBJ1-2; 8 bases agree with TRBD1. CDR1 and CDR2 from the germline V gene are SEHNR and FQNEAQ (reference sequence). The CDR3 is 13 residues long. The sequenced CDR3 bases are TGTGCCAGCAGCCTCGACAGGGGAGATACC. The encoded protein is CASSLDRGDT. The full CDR3 sequence reads CASSLDRGDTYTF.

On this clone: The read finishes 3 residues shy of the CDR3 end, and the germline J gene is used to complete it. The genes are TRBV11-3 and TRBJ2-7, with TRBD2 matching 7 bases. Trimming took 0 bases from V and 6 from J; bases not matched to a gene: 5. The CDR3 is made up of 14 amino acids. CDR1 and CDR2 (germline): SGHNT, YENEEA. CDR3 loop: CASSLEVGRGEQYF. CDR3 DNA, as far as it was read: TGTGCCAGCAGCTTAGAAGTGGGGAGGGGCGAG.

Notes on this clone: At one end, the junction sequence differs from germline, possibly due to a read error. The read stops 3 residues short of the end of the CDR3; the missing end is completed from the germline J gene. The chain employs TRBV7-7 and TRBJ2-3, with TRBD2 matching 7 bases. The V gene's germline CDR1 is SSHAT and CDR2 FNYEAQ (reference sequence). This CDR3 comprises 16 residues. The sequenced part of the CDR3 DNA is TGTGCTAGCAGCTCTATCGGGCTAGCGGTGAAAGAGACG. It specifies CASSSIGLAVKET. The full CDR3 sequence reads CASSSIGLAVKETQYF.

With regard to this clone: From the germline J gene comes the end of the CDR3, since the read stops 3 residues before it. V gene TRBV20-1 combines with J gene TRBJ2-5; weak D call: TRBD2 (6 bases). CDR3 length: 15 residues. CDR1 is DFQATT and CDR2 is SNEGSKA in the germline V gene (reference sequence). Between the trimmed V and J ends, which lost 3 bases and 3 bases, there was a span of 17 bases. The CDR3 is CSASFSGPNKETQYF. The CDR3 DNA, read in part, is TGCAGTGCTAGCTTCAGCGGGCCTAATAAAGAGACC.

With regard to this clone: The read falls 3 residues short of the CDR3 end, and the missing part is taken from the germline J gene. The rearrangement links TRBV27 to TRBJ1-1; 8 nucleotides align to TRBD1. The CDR3 runs to 16 residues. Germline lookup yields CDR1 MNHEY and CDR2 SMNVEV (reference sequence). Losses at the gene ends were 8 bases for V and 2 bases for J; bases not matched to a gene: 13. CDR3: CASLGPNRGRNTEAFF. The DNA read from the CDR3 is TGTGCCAGCCTCGGGCCTAACAGGGGGAGAAACACTGAA.

Remarks on this clone: Sequencing ends 3 residues short of the CDR3 end; the germline J gene provides the rest. This sequence joins TRBV19 and TRBJ2-3; tentatively, D is TRBD2 (6 bases). V lost 6 bases and J 2 bases, leaving 12 bases between the germline ends. Germline V lookup: CDR1 LNHDA, CDR2 SQIVND (reference sequence). The CDR3 extends over 14 amino acids. The CDR3 here is CASRWRAYTDTQYF. The covered CDR3 bases are TGTGCCAGTAGATGGAGGGCCTACACAGATACG.

Comments on this clone: Sequencing ends 3 residues short of the CDR3 end; the germline J gene provides the rest. The rearrangement links TRBV19 to TRBJ1-2; 10 bases align to TRBD1. This CDR3 spans 15 amino acids. The germline CDR1 and CDR2 sequences are LNHDA and SQIVND (reference sequence). The DNA read from the CDR3 is TGTGCCAGTAGTAGGGGACAGGGGAATTCCTACGAC. It translates to CASSRGQGNSYD. The whole CDR3 reads CASSRGQGNSYDYTF.

As to this clone: The read ends 3 residues early relative to the CDR3; the germline J gene fills the gap. The chain links TRBV10-3 to TRBJ2-5; possibly TRBD2 for D (7 bases). Germline V gene lookup returns CDR1 ENHRY and CDR2 SYGVKD. The CDR3 covers 15 residues. V was clipped by 5 bases and J by 5 bases, with 18 bases between them. CDR3 sequence: CAISQDGGAGETQYF. CDR3 bases read: TGTGCCATCAGTCAAGATGGGGGGGCGGGGGAGACC.

Points on this clone: The sequenced fragment ends 3 residues before the CDR3 boundary, so the rest is inferred from the germline J gene. The V and J genes are TRBV2 and TRBJ2-7; D is possibly TRBD1 (5 bases). V shed 7 bases and J shed 2 bases, with 18 bases lying between them. The CDR3 has 15 amino acids. Germline-derived CDR1 and CDR2 are SNHLY and FYNNEI. CDR3 sequence reads: CASTSGGAITYEQYF. The part of the CDR3 DNA that was read is TGTGCCAGCACCTCTGGTGGGGCAATAACCTACGAG.

A note on this clone: Mismatch with germline at one junction end may stem from a read error. The read gets to within 3 residues of the CDR3 end, and the germline J gene fills in the rest. V and J are TRBV7-9 and TRBJ2-7, with a weak D call TRBD2 (6 bases). Germline lookup yields CDR1 SEHNR and CDR2 FQNEAQ (reference sequence). The CDR3 totals 15 residues. Partial CDR3 DNA: TGTGCCGGCAGCTTGAGGGACTGGAGCTCTTACGAG. This encodes CAGSLRDWSSYE. The complete CDR3 sequence is CAGSLRDWSSYEQYF.

Concerning this clone: The read comes to an end 3 residues before the CDR3 does, leaving the germline J gene to fill in the end. The chain joins TRBV19 to TRBJ1-4; 7 nucleotides line up with TRBD1. This CDR3 is 16 amino acids long. Trimming took 5 bases from V and 5 from J; bases not matched to a gene: 11. Germline lookup yields CDR1 LNHDA and CDR2 SQIVND (reference sequence). The CDR3 region is CASSEAGGFENEKLFF. CDR3 DNA (partial): TGTGCCAGTAGTGAAGCAGGGGGTTTTGAGAATGAAAAA.

Notes on this clone: From the germline J gene comes the end of the CDR3, since the read stops 3 residues before it. The chain carries TRBV5-1 and TRBJ2-2; TRBD1 might be the D (5 bases). The length of the CDR3 is 16 residues. Germline values: CDR1 SGHRS, CDR2 YFSETQ. The V end lost 0 bases, the J end lost 4 bases, and 13 bases lay between the germline ends. The CDR3 region is CASSLDGRVGTGELFF. Incomplete CDR3 DNA: TGCGCCAGCAGCTTGGATGGCAGGGTGGGCACCGGGGAG.

With respect to this clone: The CDR3 is cut off 3 residues early in the read; its end comes from the germline J gene. The chain employs TRBV12-3 or TRBV12-4 and TRBJ2-7, with 15 positions matching TRBD2. After removal of 5 bases from V and 6 bases from J, the junction contained 5 bases not matched to a gene. CDR3 size: 15 residues. The sequenced CDR3 bases are TGTGCCAGCAGTCTCGGGACTAGCGGGAGGAGCGAG. Translating it yields CASSLGTSGRSE. The whole CDR3 reads CASSLGTSGRSEQYF.

In regard to this clone: Read data end 3 residues before the CDR3 end; the end is taken from the germline J gene. The rearrangement links TRBV19 to TRBJ1-2; 11 bases agree with TRBD1. The CDR3 extends over 15 amino acids. Per the germline V gene, CDR1 is LNHDA and CDR2 is SQIVND (reference sequence). Losses at the gene ends were 3 bases for V and 4 bases for J; bases not matched to a gene: 4. The CDR3 DNA, read in part, is TGTGCCAGTAGTATTCCGGGACAGGGGGGCTATGGC. This translates into CASSIPGQGGYG. The CDR3, in full, reads CASSIPGQGGYGYTF.

With regard to this clone: The read falls 3 residues short of the CDR3 end, and the missing part is taken from the germline J gene. V is TRBV10-3 and J is TRBJ1-4; the D gene is possibly TRBD1 (5 bases). CDR3 length: 14 residues. Trimming removed 6 bases at V and 3 bases at J, with 11 bases between. Germline V gene sequence: CDR1 ENHRY, CDR2 SYGVKD. CDR3 region: CAISPRGANEKLFF. Partial CDR3 DNA: TGTGCCATCAGCCCCCGGGGGGCTAATGAAAAA.

As for this clone: Relative to the germline gene, one junction end is altered; a read error may explain this. The CDR3 end falls 3 residues outside the read, so it is completed with the germline J gene. V is TRBV7-7 and J is TRBJ2-5; D may be TRBD1 (6 bases). Per germline, CDR1 SSHAT and CDR2 FNYEAQ (reference sequence). This CDR3 contains 16 residues. CDR3 DNA (partial): TGTGCTAGCAGCTTATTGGTGGTGGGGGCACAAGAGACC. Translating gives CASSLLVVGAQET. The CDR3 reads in full as CASSLLVVGAQETQYF.

About this clone itself: The CDR3 end falls 3 residues outside the read, so it is completed with the germline J gene. The chain couples TRBV5-5 to TRBJ2-7, with 7 bases identical to TRBD2. The CDR3 has 13 residues. V lost 3 bases to trimming and J lost 5 bases; unmatched junction nucleotides: 5. Germline V lookup: CDR1 SGHKS, CDR2 YYEKEE (reference sequence). Partial CDR3 DNA: TGTGCCAGCAGCTCCGGGGGGTTGGACGAG. Translated: CASSSGGLDE. The whole CDR3 sequence is CASSSGGLDEQYF.

About this clone: The CDR3 is cut off 3 residues early in the read; its end comes from the germline J gene. Additional DNA sequences in this sample encode the identical CDR3. The chain links TRBV6-1 to TRBJ1-3, with a weak D call TRBD1 (5 bases). CDR1 is MNHNS and CDR2 is SASEGT in the germline V gene. This CDR3 contains 15 residues. The part of the CDR3 DNA that was read is TGTGCCAGCAGTGAACCGGCCGGGGGTCGGAGCACA. Encoded protein: CASSEPAGGRST. From start to end, the CDR3 is CASSEPAGGRSTIYF.

A note on this clone: From the germline J gene comes the end of the CDR3, since the read stops 3 residues before it. V usage is TRBV7-9 and J usage is TRBJ2-1, with D uncertain. Germline CDR1 SEHNR, CDR2 FQNEAQ (reference sequence). The CDR3 is made up of 15 amino acids. Trimming cost V 1 base and J 7 bases, with 14 bases left between them. CDR3 DNA (partial): TGTGCCAGCAGCTTAGGACCATTGGGCACAAATGAG. Its protein is CASSLGPLGTNE. The whole CDR3 reads CASSLGPLGTNEQFF.

In the case of this clone: The read is 3 residues too short to cover the CDR3 end, so that end is filled in from the germline J gene. The gene calls are TRBV20-1 and TRBJ2-1, with D possibly TRBD2 on 6 matching bases. The V and J ends lost 1 base and 2 bases respectively, with 18 bases between them. The CDR3 is 17 amino acids. The germline V gene has CDR1 DFQATT and CDR2 SNEGSKA (reference sequence). CDR3 protein: CSARGASIAVAYNEQFF. CDR3 DNA, as far as it was read: TGCAGTGCTAGAGGCGCGTCAATAGCGGTAGCCTACAATGAG.